A single sample is the source of the 30 T cell receptor beta chains below, sequenced in a study of blood T cell repertoires in COVID-19. Data came from immunoSEQ multiplex PCR; TCRdb stores just in-frame clones and leaves some out. The profile shows roughly 97,000 clones, about 89% of them singletons. The sequenced material came from peripheral blood. The receptors come from a man aged 45-65 years with acute or convalescent COVID-19.

CDR3 region: CASSLIQGVTNEKLFF. CDR3 bases: TGCGCCAGCAGCCTGATACAGGGGGTAACTAATGAAAAACTGTTTTTT. The V call is TRBV4-1, the J call TRBJ1-4, with 8 bases lining up with TRBD1. The CDR3 has 16 amino acids. Germline CDR1 and CDR2: MGHRA and YSYEKL. V lost 4 bases to trimming and J lost 1 base; unmatched junction nucleotides: 5.

The V gene is TRBV5-1, the J gene TRBJ2-6, with 9 bases fitting TRBD1. CDR1 is SGHRS, CDR2 YFSETQ, per germline. The CDR3 length is 18 residues. The V and J ends lost 4 bases and 1 base, in that order; junction bases with no gene match: 9. This CDR3 is CASSTRTGTGSGANVLTF. CDR3 DNA: TGCGCCAGCAGCACAAGGACCGGGACAGGGTCTGGGGCCAACGTCCTGACTTTC.

A single count supports this clone. The chain links TRBV18 to TRBJ2-1; 9 bases map to TRBD2. The germline CDR1 and CDR2 sequences are KGHSH and LQKENI. The trim removed 3 bases at V and 9 bases at J, leaving 18 bases unmatched. The CDR3 sequence is 18 residues long. The CDR3 sequence: CASSPAGGPPVRKIEQFF. The CDR3 bases are TGTGCCAGCTCACCGGCGGGAGGGCCTCCGGTTAGGAAGATTGAGCAGTTCTTC.

J is TRBJ2-5 and V is TRBV15; tentatively, D is TRBD1 (5 bases). The V gene's germline CDR1 is LNHNV and CDR2 YYDKDF (reference sequence). CDR3 length equals 14 residues. Trimming left V 1 base short and J 1 base short, with 7 bases between. The CDR3 spells CATSRGQSQETQYF. Written as DNA, the CDR3 is TGTGCCACCAGCAGAGGACAGTCCCAAGAGACCCAGTACTTC.

This chain uses TRBV28 with TRBJ2-3; possibly TRBD2 for D (6 bases). The CDR3 runs to 14 residues. The germline CDR1 and CDR2 sequences are MDHEN and SYDVKM. The V end lost 7 bases, the J end lost 4 bases, and 15 bases lay between the germline ends. The CDR3 nucleotides read TGTGCCAGCAACACGGGACTCGGGGCAGATACGCAGTATTTT. Protein: CASNTGLGADTQYF.

V usage is TRBV30 and J usage is TRBJ2-1; D remains unclear. Germline V lookup: CDR1 GTSNPN, CDR2 SVGIG (reference sequence). CDR3 size: 11 residues. Between the trimmed V and J ends, which lost 0 bases and 12 bases, there was a span of 9 bases. For the CDR3, the DNA is TGTGCCTGGAGTGTCGGTACGGGGCAGTTCTTC. Protein: CAWSVGTGQFF.

This chain links TRBV24-1 with TRBJ2-1; D possibly corresponds to TRBD1 (6 bases). Germline V CDR1 and CDR2: KGHDR, SFDVKD. CDR3 length equals 16 residues. V shed 1 base and J shed 0 bases, with 9 bases lying between them. The CDR3 DNA sequence: TGTGCCACCAGTGATTTACAGGGAAGCTCCTACAATGAGCAGTTCTTC. It yields the protein CATSDLQGSSYNEQFF.

The chain recombines TRBV5-1 with TRBJ2-1; D is unresolved. The CDR3 covers 11 residues. V was clipped by 3 bases and J by 8 bases, with 6 bases between them. CDR1 SGHRS and CDR2 YFSETQ come from the germline V gene. In nucleotides, the CDR3 is TGCGCCAGCAGCTCGAGCGATGAGCAGTTCTTC. It specifies CASSSSDEQFF.

The J gene is TRBJ2-6, the V gene TRBV6-5; D gene unclear. Germline V gene sequence: CDR1 MNHEY, CDR2 SVGAGI. The CDR3 is 15 amino acids. Trimming left V 6 bases short and J 2 bases short, with 11 bases between. CDR3 bases: TGTGCCAGCAGACAAGCGAACCCTGGGGCCAACGTCCTGACTTTC. Protein: CASRQANPGANVLTF.

The rearrangement links TRBV2 to TRBJ2-1; 14 bases fit TRBD2. Germline assignment: CDR1 SNHLY and CDR2 FYNNEI. The J segment lost 6 bases and the V segment lost 5 bases, leaving 15 bases of the junction unmatched. The CDR3 has 19 residues. In DNA, the CDR3 is TGTGCCAGCAGTAGGCTCGGGACTAGCGGGAGTGGGGGGTTCAATGAGCAGTTCTTC. Translated, it gives CASSRLGTSGSGGFNEQFF.

This clone was seen only once. V gene TRBV5-1 combines with J gene TRBJ2-7, with 12 bases matching TRBD1. Trimming at V came to 2 bases and at J to 7 bases, leaving 7 bases not matched to a gene. Germline-derived CDR1 and CDR2 are SGHRS and YFSETQ. The CDR3 loop spans 15 amino acids. The CDR3 DNA sequence: TGCGCCAGCAGCTTCTCGGGACAGGGGGCGGAAGAGCAGTACTTC. It translates to CASSFSGQGAEEQYF.

CDR3 amino acids: CASSPRTSGNADTQYF. CDR3 sequence (DNA): TGTGCCAGCAGCCCACGGACTAGCGGGAATGCAGATACGCAGTATTTT. This chain joins TRBV9 and TRBJ2-3; the match to TRBD2 covers 12 bases. The CDR3 has 16 amino acids. Germline CDR1 SGDLS, CDR2 YYNGEE. With V trimmed by 4 bases and J by 4 bases, 7 bases remained unmatched.

The chain links TRBV19 to TRBJ1-5; weak D call: TRBD1 (5 bases). Germline assignment: CDR1 LNHDA and CDR2 SQIVND (reference sequence). Trimming shortened V by 3 bases and J by 0 bases, and 9 bases separated the two germline ends. This CDR3 has 15 residues. The CDR3 loop reads CASSMSTASNQPQHF. In DNA, the CDR3 is TGTGCCAGTAGTATGTCGACAGCTAGCAATCAGCCCCAGCATTTT.

The chain links TRBV7-2 to TRBJ2-3; D might be TRBD2 (5 bases). V was shortened by 2 bases and J by 2 bases, with 11 bases between the two germline ends. Germline V gives CDR1 SGHTA, CDR2 FQGNSA. The length of the CDR3 is 15 residues. Here the CDR3 DNA reads TGTGCCAGCAGCTTATTCCAGCGGCCCACAGATACGCAGTATTTT. This encodes CASSLFQRPTDTQYF.

The rearrangement joins TRBV9 to TRBJ2-2; 10 nucleotides align to TRBD2. V shed 3 bases, J shed 1 base, and the junction held 0 bases outside the gene matches. In germline, CDR1 is SGDLS, CDR2 YYNGEE. CDR3 length equals 15 residues. The CDR3 protein is CASSGTSGNTGELFF. The DNA of the CDR3 is TGTGCCAGCAGCGGGACTAGCGGGAACACCGGGGAGCTGTTTTTT.

Here the CDR3 DNA reads TGTGCCAGCTCACCCGGAACGGGCGGAGGTACCGGGGAGCTGTTTTTT. Translated: CASSPGTGGGTGELFF. The chain employs TRBV18 and TRBJ2-2, with D perhaps matching TRBD2 (5 bases). This CDR3 is built from 16 residues. The germline CDR1 and CDR2 sequences are KGHSH and LQKENI. V was cut by 3 bases and J by 5 bases, with 16 bases left in between.

The chain carries TRBV5-1 and TRBJ2-7; possible D gene TRBD1, 5 bases. Germline lookup yields CDR1 SGHRS and CDR2 YFSETQ. The CDR3 has 14 residues. V was trimmed by 1 base and J by 0 bases, leaving 8 bases between them. The CDR3 region is CASSLTGISYEQYF. In DNA form, the CDR3 reads TGCGCCAGCAGCTTGACAGGTATCTCCTACGAGCAGTACTTC.

Turning to this clone: Different DNA sequences within this sample yield the same CDR3. This rearrangement joins TRBV18 to TRBJ1-1; 8 bases fit TRBD1. This CDR3 is built from 13 residues. The junction had 1 base not matched to a gene; V was cut back by 5 bases and J by 2 bases. Germline V gene data show CDR1 as KGHSH and CDR2 as LQKENI. The CDR3 DNA follows: TGTGCCAGCTCATCAGGGGGCAACACTGAAGCTTTCTTT. Translation: CASSSGGNTEAFF.

The rearrangement links TRBV29-1 to TRBJ1-5; 12 bases map to TRBD1. This CDR3 is 14 amino acids long. The V gene's germline CDR1 is SQVTM and CDR2 ANQGSEA. The ends lost 6 bases at V and 10 bases at J; junction bases unmatched: 10. CDR3 nucleotides: TGCAGCGTGGCGGGACAGGGGGCTGGGGGACCCCAGCATTTT. This gives the protein CSVAGQGAGGPQHF.

The DNA for the CDR3 is TGTGCCAGCAGCTTAGCCTTAACAGGGGCCTACGAGCAGTACTTC. Translating it yields CASSLALTGAYEQYF. The chain carries TRBV7-9 and TRBJ2-7, with TRBD1 matching over 7 bases. The ends lost 0 bases at V and 2 bases at J; junction bases unmatched: 4. This CDR3 comprises 15 residues. Germline V gene lookup returns CDR1 SEHNR and CDR2 FQNEAQ (reference sequence). The variable domain in full, completed from reference TRBV7-9 and TRBJ2-7, reads DTGVSQNPRHKITKRGQNVTFRCDPISEHNRLYWYRQTLGQGPEFLTYFQNEAQLEKSRLLSDRFSAERPKGSFSTLEIQRTEQGDSAMYLCASSLALTGAYEQYFGPGTRLTVT.

A few counts support this clone. The junction differs from germline at one of its ends, possibly a read error. This chain links TRBV18 with TRBJ2-7; TRBD1 might be the D (6 bases). The CDR3 is 14 residues long. CDR1 and CDR2 from the germline V gene are KGHSH and LQKENI. Written as DNA, the CDR3 is TGTGCCAGCTCACCCACTGGGGGCTCCCACGAGCAGTACTTC. The encoded protein is CASSPTGGSHEQYF.

This chain uses TRBV3-1 (or the pseudogene TRBV3-2) with TRBJ2-5, with TRBD1 as a possible D gene (6 bases). Trimming left V 4 bases short and J 4 bases short, with 10 bases between. The CDR3 is 13 amino acids. Germline V gives CDR1 LGHDT, CDR2 YNNKEL (reference sequence). CDR3 in DNA: TGTGCCAGCAGCCTCAGGGGAGCAGAGACCCAGTACTTC. It encodes CASSLRGAETQYF.

This chain connects TRBV5-5 to TRBJ2-1; D remains ambiguous. Germline V lookup: CDR1 SGHKS, CDR2 YYEKEE (reference sequence). V was shortened by 4 bases and J by 7 bases, with 18 bases between the two germline ends. The CDR3 totals 15 residues. The CDR3 DNA sequence: TGTGCCAGCAGCCTAGAATCCGGGTCCCGAAATGAGCAGTTCTTC. Its translation is CASSLESGSRNEQFF.

A remark on this clone: The junction departs from germline at one end; a sequencing error may be responsible. This chain connects TRBV3-1 (or the pseudogene TRBV3-2) to TRBJ2-7, with 7 bases identical to TRBD2. Germline assignment: CDR1 LGHDT and CDR2 YNNKEL (reference sequence). The CDR3 is 15 amino acids. CDR3 protein: CAGSHDAGASYEQYF. The DNA of the CDR3 is TGTGCCGGCAGCCATGACGCGGGAGCCTCCTACGAGCAGTACTTC.

The genes are TRBV9 and TRBJ2-5; 10 nucleotides agree with TRBD1. V lost 0 bases to trimming and J lost 5 bases; unmatched junction nucleotides: 4. This CDR3 is 15 amino acids long. CDR1 is SGDLS, CDR2 YYNGEE, per germline. In DNA form, the CDR3 reads TGTGCCAGCAGCGTAGAGGGACAGGGGAGGGAGACCCAGTACTTC. Translating gives CASSVEGQGRETQYF.

The chain has TRBV11-2 and TRBJ2-4; the D gene is possibly TRBD1 (6 bases). Between the trimmed V and J ends, which lost 2 bases and 5 bases, there was a span of 13 bases. The V gene's germline CDR1 is SGHAT and CDR2 FQNNGV. CDR3 length: 15 residues. The CDR3 spells CASSLISGVENIQYF. The CDR3 nucleotides read TGTGCCAGCAGCTTAATCTCAGGGGTTGAAAACATTCAGTACTTC. Based on the CDR3 plus reference TRBV11-2 and TRBJ2-4, the full variable domain is EAGVAQSPRYKIIEKRQSVAFWCNPISGHATLYWYQQILGQGPKLLIQFQNNGVVDDSQLPKDRFSAERLKGVDSTLKIQPAKLEDSAVYLCASSLISGVENIQYFGAGTRLSVL.

V gene TRBV5-1 combines with J gene TRBJ2-2; D is perhaps TRBD2 (6 bases). CDR3 size: 15 residues. Germline V gives CDR1 SGHRS, CDR2 YFSETQ. Trimming took off 7 bases at V and 4 bases at J, with 17 bases between the two ends. CDR3 protein: CASHNRGTSTGELFF. The CDR3 region has the DNA TGCGCCAGCCACAATCGGGGGACGAGCACCGGGGAGCTGTTTTTT. Supplemented by reference TRBV5-1 and TRBJ2-2, the full variable domain reads KAGVTQTPRYLIKTRGQQVTLSCSPISGHRSVSWYQQTPGQGLQFLFEYFSETQRNKGNFPGRFSGRQFSNSRSEMNVSTLELGDSALYLCASHNRGTSTGELFFGEGSRLTVL.

This chain joins TRBV11-3 and TRBJ2-7, with TRBD2 identical over 14 bases. Germline CDR1 SGHNT, CDR2 YENEEA. After removal of 2 bases from V and 5 bases from J, the junction contained 14 bases not matched to a gene. The CDR3 length is 19 residues. This chain's CDR3 is CASSLRQRTSGRWGNEQYF. The DNA for the CDR3 is TGTGCCAGCAGCTTAAGACAGCGGACTAGCGGGAGGTGGGGTAACGAGCAGTACTTC. The full variable domain, with the rest looked up from reference TRBV11-3 and TRBJ2-7, is EAGVVQSPRYKIIEKKQPVAFWCNPISGHNTLYWYLQNLGQGPELLIRYENEEAVDDSQLPKDRFSAERLKGVDSTLKIQPAELGDSAVYLCASSLRQRTSGRWGNEQYFGPGTRLTVT.

The rearrangement joins TRBV25-1 to TRBJ2-4; no definite D call. Germline V gives CDR1 MGHDK, CDR2 SYGVNS. Trimming shortened V by 2 bases and J by 13 bases, and 21 bases separated the two germline ends. The CDR3 length is 15 residues. DNA for the CDR3: TGTGCCAGCAGTGAAAATACTATGGCCTCCTTCCCACAGTACTTC. Amino acid sequence: CASSENTMASFPQYF.

CDR3 region: CASSIRESKNIQYF. The CDR3 coding sequence is TGTGCCAGCAGTATTCGGGAGAGCAAAAACATTCAGTACTTC. V gene TRBV6-5 combines with J gene TRBJ2-4; weak D call: TRBD2 (6 bases). V dropped 5 bases and J dropped 3 bases, with 11 bases sitting between them. This CDR3 spans 14 amino acids. The V gene's germline CDR1 is MNHEY and CDR2 SVGAGI.